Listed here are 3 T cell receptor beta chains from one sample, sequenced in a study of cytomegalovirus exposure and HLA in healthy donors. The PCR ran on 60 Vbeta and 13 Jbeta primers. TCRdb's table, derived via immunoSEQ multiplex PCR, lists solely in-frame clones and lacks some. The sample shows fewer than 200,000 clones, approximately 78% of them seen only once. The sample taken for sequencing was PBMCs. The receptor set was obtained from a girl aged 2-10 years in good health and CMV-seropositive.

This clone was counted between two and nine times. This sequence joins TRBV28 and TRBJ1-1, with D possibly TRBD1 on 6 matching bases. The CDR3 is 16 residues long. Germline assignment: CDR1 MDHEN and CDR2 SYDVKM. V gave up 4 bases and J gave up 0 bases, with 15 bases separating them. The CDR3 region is CASSSQGSDMNTEAFF. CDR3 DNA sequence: TGTGCCAGCAGTTCACAGGGTAGTGACATGAACACTGAAGCTTTCTTT.

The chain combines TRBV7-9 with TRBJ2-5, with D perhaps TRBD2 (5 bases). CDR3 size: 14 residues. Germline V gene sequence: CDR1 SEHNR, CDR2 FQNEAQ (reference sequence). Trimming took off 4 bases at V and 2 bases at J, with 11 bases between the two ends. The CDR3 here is CASSSPSPQETQYF. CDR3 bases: TGTGCCAGCAGCTCCCCTAGCCCTCAAGAGACCCAGTACTTC. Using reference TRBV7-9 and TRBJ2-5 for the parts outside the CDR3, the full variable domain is DTGVSQNPRHKITKRGQNVTFRCDPISEHNRLYWYRQTLGQGPEFLTYFQNEAQLEKSRLLSDRFSAERPKGSFSTLEIQRTEQGDSAMYLCASSSPSPQETQYFGPGTRLLVL.

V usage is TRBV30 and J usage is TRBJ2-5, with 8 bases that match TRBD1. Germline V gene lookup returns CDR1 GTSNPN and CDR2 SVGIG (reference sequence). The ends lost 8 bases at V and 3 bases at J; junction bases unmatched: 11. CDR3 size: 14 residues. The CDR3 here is CAASDRAGKETQYF. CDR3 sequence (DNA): TGTGCCGCCTCGGACAGGGCAGGTAAAGAGACCCAGTACTTC.